The 9 T cell receptor beta chains presented below share a single source sample, sequenced in a study of T cell clonality in common variable immunodeficiency. The method was immunoSEQ multiplex PCR; TCRdb's version includes in-frame clones alone and lacks a portion of them. The repertoire shows approximately 52,000 clones, none seen only once; the top ten take about 3.4%. Input material: peripheral blood mononuclear cells. All receptors derive from a person aged 18 to 75 in good health.

A note on this clone: The sequence runs out 3 residues before the end of the CDR3; the remainder is reconstructed from the germline J gene. The chain uses TRBV5-8 and TRBJ1-1; TRBD1 matches 11 bases. Germline V lookup: CDR1 SGHTS, CDR2 YDEGEE. The CDR3 contains 12 residues. The CDR3 protein is CASSIGQGAAFF. Partial CDR3 DNA: TGTGCCAGCAGCATTGGACAGGGGGCT.

Ten or more counts support this clone. The read stops 3 residues short of the end of the CDR3; the missing end is completed from the germline J gene. V usage is TRBV13 and J usage is TRBJ1-5; D is unclear. The V gene lost 5 bases and the J gene lost 6 bases, with 11 bases spanning the gap. The CDR3 totals 13 residues. Germline-derived CDR1 and CDR2 are PRHDT and FYEKMQ (reference sequence). The covered CDR3 bases are TGTGCCAGCAGCACCGGACTTTTTCAGCCC. Its protein product is CASSTGLFQP. The full CDR3 is CASSTGLFQPQHF.

In this sample, this clone turned up many times. The CDR3 extends 3 residues past the end of the read, so its final part is completed from the germline J gene. The same CDR3 is also encoded by other DNA sequences in this sample. The chain couples TRBV7-3 to TRBJ1-3; TRBD1 agrees at 7 bases. Looked up from germline, CDR1 is SGHTA and CDR2 is FQGTGA. CDR3 length: 15 residues. The ends lost 5 bases at V and 4 bases at J; junction bases unmatched: 8. CDR3 sequence reads: CASSPTVGQGNTIYF. The CDR3 DNA, read in part, is TGTGCCAGCAGCCCGACCGTGGGACAGGGAAACACC.

The table lists this clone with many counts. The read terminates 3 residues ahead of where the CDR3 ends, so the germline J gene completes it. V and J are TRBV6-2 or TRBV6-3 and TRBJ2-3; possible D gene TRBD1, 5 bases. CDR1 is MNHEY and CDR2 is SVGEGT in the germline V gene. The CDR3 runs to 17 residues. Partial CDR3 DNA: TGTGCCAGCAGAACCCCCAATTATGACAGTCCGGAAGAGACG. Translation: CASRTPNYDSPEET. The full CDR3 protein is CASRTPNYDSPEETQYF.

This clone was picked up many times. The sequence runs out 3 residues before the end of the CDR3; the remainder is reconstructed from the germline J gene. This chain uses TRBV7-2 with TRBJ2-3, with TRBD1 matching 7 bases. The CDR3 covers 15 residues. Germline V gene lookup returns CDR1 SGHTA and CDR2 FQGNSA. V gave up 5 bases and J gave up 2 bases; unmatched junction bases: 7. The CDR3 region is CASSPRTGSTDTQYF. The sequenced part of the CDR3 DNA is TGTGCCAGCAGCCCCCGGACAGGATCCACAGATACG.

This clone was counted at least ten times. The read ends 3 residues shy of where the CDR3 ends; the end is completed using the germline J gene. The rearrangement links TRBV30 to TRBJ1-1; no clear D gene. The CDR3 has 14 residues. V was clipped by 2 bases and J by 3 bases, with 13 bases between them. The germline V gene encodes CDR1 GTSNPN and CDR2 SVGIG (reference sequence). The chain's CDR3 is CAWSSTIRDTEAFF. The sequenced CDR3 bases are TGTGCCTGGAGTTCAACGATCCGGGACACTGAA.

This clone was observed at least ten times. The read ends 3 residues before the CDR3 terminus; that terminus is restored from the germline J gene. The chain employs TRBV10-1 and TRBJ1-1, with TRBD1 matching 7 bases. Germline-derived CDR1 and CDR2 are WNHNN and SYGVQD (reference sequence). CDR3 length: 15 amino acids. V trimming: 0 bases; J trimming: 4 bases; junction bases outside the gene matches: 5. The CDR3 sequence is CASSESRGRITEAFF. Partial CDR3 DNA: TGCGCCAGCAGTGAGTCGAGGGGGCGAATCACTGAA.

This clone showed up many times. The read finishes 3 residues shy of the CDR3 end, and the germline J gene is used to complete it. The chain employs TRBV7-6 and TRBJ2-2; 9 positions agree with TRBD2. This CDR3 spans 16 amino acids. CDR1 is SGHVS and CDR2 is FNYEAQ in the germline V gene. Losses at the gene ends were 0 bases for V and 2 bases for J; bases not matched to a gene: 1. The CDR3 is CASSLASGSNTGELFF. Incomplete CDR3 DNA: TGTGCCAGCAGCTTAGCTAGCGGGAGCAACACCGGGGAG.

At least ten counts were recorded for this clone. The CDR3 goes on 3 residues after the read ends, and that part is filled in from the germline J gene. The chain recombines TRBV7-3 with TRBJ2-2; 8 nucleotides match TRBD1. Germline V CDR1 and CDR2: SGHTA, FQGTGA. With V trimmed by 5 bases and J by 1 base, 3 bases remained unmatched. The CDR3 length is 15 residues. CDR3 sequence reads: CASSPGTGNTGELFF. CDR3 DNA, as far as it was read: TGTGCCAGCAGCCCCGGGACAGGGAACACCGGGGAG. The full variable domain, with the rest looked up from reference TRBV7-3 and TRBJ2-2, is GAGVSQTPSNKVTEKGKYVELRCDPISGHTALYWYRQSLGQGPEFLIYFQGTGAADDSGLPNDRFFAVRPEGSVSTLKIQRTERGDSAVYLCASSPGTGNTGELFFGEGSRLTVL.